The clone carrying this T cell receptor (beta chain) came up many times. Its antigen is not known. What was amplified from RNA transcripts were TCR beta CDR3 regions. A set of HTBI primers served as the primers for a first-round RT-PCR of the TCR CDR3. A single record per CDR3 protein comes from TCRdb applying MiXCR to the multiplex PCR reads. The sample includes roughly 250,000 distinct CDR3 sequences, approximately 21% of them seen just once. Patients were excluded because of uncontrolled infection, other autoimmune disease, pregnancy or lactation. The source of the sample is a study of T cells in Graves' hyperthyroidism and ophthalmopathy. Whole-study findings and limits: Separation of ophthalmopathy from stable hyperthyroidism was achieved by a 13 V-J model.

Germline CDR1 is SGHAT and CDR2 is FQNNGV. V dropped 6 bases and J dropped 9 bases, with 12 bases sitting between them. CDR3 size: 13 residues. The rearrangement links TRBV11-2 to TRBJ1-6, with no clear D. The source of this sequence is a man aged 30-40 years with Graves' ophthalmopathy. Sequencing input: blood. The CDR3 loop reads CASSAGSGSPLHF. CDR3 sequence (DNA): TGTGCCAGCAGTGCAGGTTCCGGTTCACCCCTCCACTTT.